This entry lists 32 T cell receptor beta chains sequenced from one sample in a study of beta chain features in type 1 diabetes. The investigators reverse transcribed all of the isolated RNA, so they sequenced expressed TCRB transcripts. The repertoire was sequenced with immunoSEQ multiplex PCR; TCRdb's copy has only in-frame clones and lacks some. The sample lists roughly 700,000 clones, around an eighth seen once, with 0.02% to 0.025% in the top ten. Their specific antigens are unknown. Broader study findings: Shortening that was moderate but significant affected the TCRB CDR3s of Type 1 diabetes patients in all four CD4+ subsets.

Sequencing input: naive CD4+ T cells from blood. These receptors all stem from a man in his late teens or twenties with type 1 diabetes.

There are a few counts of this clone. The chain combines TRBV2 with TRBJ1-6; D is unclear. The V end lost 8 bases, the J end lost 10 bases, and 9 bases lay between the germline ends. Germline CDR1 SNHLY, CDR2 FYNNEI. This CDR3 has 11 amino acids. In DNA form, the CDR3 reads TGTGCCAGCGGTCTTCAGTCACCCCTCCACTTT. It specifies CASGLQSPLHF.

This clone turned up a few times. Other nucleotide sequences in the sample specify the same CDR3. The rearrangement uses TRBV5-1 and TRBJ1-1; D is unclear. V was trimmed by 0 bases and J by 1 base, leaving 7 bases between them. The CDR3 runs 14 residues. Germline assignment: CDR1 SGHRS and CDR2 YFSETQ. For the CDR3, the DNA is TGCGCCAGCAGCTTGGCAGGAACGAACACTGAAGCTTTCTTT. Its translation is CASSLAGTNTEAFF. The variable domain in full, completed from reference TRBV5-1 and TRBJ1-1, reads KAGVTQTPRYLIKTRGQQVTLSCSPISGHRSVSWYQQTPGQGLQFLFEYFSETQRNKGNFPGRFSGRQFSNSRSEMNVSTLELGDSALYLCASSLAGTNTEAFFGQGTRLTVV.

This clone has just a few counts. The V and J genes are TRBV27 and TRBJ2-7, with D possibly TRBD1 on 5 matching bases. The V end lost 4 bases, the J end lost 9 bases, and 13 bases lay between the germline ends. This CDR3 contains 12 residues. Germline lookup yields CDR1 MNHEY and CDR2 SMNVEV (reference sequence). The CDR3 protein is CASSSTETTQYF. CDR3 nucleotide sequence: TGTGCCAGCAGTTCGACAGAGACGACGCAGTACTTC.

There are a few counts of this clone. The gene calls are TRBV30 and TRBJ1-2; D is undetermined. Germline CDR1 is GTSNPN and CDR2 is SVGIG (reference sequence). The CDR3 is made up of 14 amino acids. The CDR3 DNA is TGTGCGGGTCGCGAGTCGACGGATGTAGGCGGCTACACCTTC. Translation gives CAGRESTDVGGYTF.

This clone has more than one count but fewer than ten. The J gene is TRBJ2-5, the V gene TRBV15; possible D gene TRBD1, 5 bases. There are 13 residues in the CDR3. The ends were cut back, 5 bases at V and 2 bases at J, with 9 bases in the middle. The germline CDR1 and CDR2 sequences are LNHNV and YYDKDF (reference sequence). CDR3 sequence (DNA): TGTGCCACCAGCCGACAGCGACAAGAGACCCAGTACTTC. Translation gives CATSRQRQETQYF.

This clone was detected a few times. J is TRBJ1-4 and V is TRBV2; TRBD1 aligns across 8 bases. V shed 8 bases, J shed 0 bases, and the junction held 2 bases outside the gene matches. In germline, CDR1 is SNHLY, CDR2 FYNNEI. This CDR3 has 14 residues. CDR3 sequence (DNA): TGTGCCAGCGGACAGGGCACAACTAATGAAAAACTGTTTTTT. It encodes CASGQGTTNEKLFF.

This clone has more than one count but fewer than ten. The CDR3 region has the DNA TGTGCCAGCAGCTTTGGAAGCGGGGGCTCAGATACGCAGTATTTT. Translated: CASSFGSGGSDTQYF. The chain combines TRBV5-4 with TRBJ2-3; TRBD2 agrees at 8 bases. The CDR3 is 15 amino acids. Germline CDR1 SGHNT, CDR2 YYREEE (reference sequence). Trimming at V came to 2 bases and at J to 4 bases, leaving 6 bases not matched to a gene.

This clone appeared a few times. The chain joins TRBV2 to TRBJ1-2; no definite D call. CDR1 and CDR2 (germline): SNHLY, FYNNEI. The CDR3 totals 15 residues. The V and J ends lost 7 bases and 3 bases respectively, with 18 bases between them. The CDR3 DNA is TGTGCCAGCAACGCCGGACGGAGCCGCTACTATGGCTACACCTTC. It encodes CASNAGRSRYYGYTF.

The table lists this clone with a few counts. V and J are TRBV7-6 and TRBJ1-2; no firm D call. The germline V and J ends were trimmed by 1 base and 14 bases, with 17 bases remaining between them. CDR1 is SGHVS, CDR2 FNYEAQ, per germline. This CDR3 region has 13 residues. Written as DNA, the CDR3 is TGTGCCAGCAGCTTAGGGGAACTTGAGGTTGTTACCTTC. This sequence encodes CASSLGELEVVTF.

The gene calls are TRBV4-1 and TRBJ1-3, with D unclear. V lost 4 bases, J lost 7 bases, and 11 bases lay in between. The CDR3 has 13 residues. Germline values: CDR1 MGHRA, CDR2 YSYEKL. The CDR3 loop reads CASSPNLANTIYF. The CDR3 nucleotides read TGCGCCAGCAGCCCCAACTTGGCCAACACCATATATTTT.

The chain employs TRBV6-5 and TRBJ2-5, with D unresolved. Between the trimmed V and J ends, which lost 2 bases and 5 bases, there was a span of 12 bases. Germline CDR1 is MNHEY and CDR2 is SVGAGI. The CDR3 consists of 14 residues. CDR3 coding DNA: TGTGCCAGCAGTTACCCGACTCCCCGGGAGACCCAGTACTTC. Its protein is CASSYPTPRETQYF.

This clone has a handful of counts. This sequence joins TRBV28 and TRBJ1-5; D might be TRBD1 (5 bases). Germline lookup yields CDR1 MDHEN and CDR2 SYDVKM. The CDR3 is 16 residues long. The germline V and J ends were trimmed by 3 bases and 0 bases, with 12 bases remaining between them. CDR3 in amino acids: CASSLGGTYSNQPQHF. The CDR3 DNA sequence: TGTGCCAGCAGTTTGGGCGGGACGTATAGCAATCAGCCCCAGCATTTT.

This clone was seen a handful of times. This chain links TRBV18 with TRBJ2-7; TRBD1 agrees at 7 bases. Trimming at V came to 4 bases and at J to 9 bases, leaving 12 bases not matched to a gene. In germline, CDR1 is KGHSH, CDR2 LQKENI. The CDR3 totals 14 residues. CDR3 sequence: CASSLTGTQGRQYF. Written as DNA, the CDR3 is TGTGCCAGCTCACTGACAGGGACCCAAGGCCGGCAGTACTTC.

The table lists this clone with a few counts. Other nucleotide sequences in the sample specify the same CDR3. The chain is built from TRBV30 and TRBJ2-2; D unresolved. V lost 0 bases, J lost 4 bases, and 6 bases lay in between. Germline V lookup: CDR1 GTSNPN, CDR2 SVGIG (reference sequence). CDR3 size: 13 residues. The CDR3 spells CAWSVLGTGELFF. DNA for the CDR3: TGTGCCTGGAGTGTACTGGGCACCGGGGAGCTGTTTTTT.

This clone was counted only a few times. V is TRBV30 and J is TRBJ1-2; no firm D call. The V gene lost 3 bases and the J gene lost 2 bases, with 10 bases spanning the gap. Germline assignment: CDR1 GTSNPN and CDR2 SVGIG (reference sequence). The CDR3 has 13 amino acids. DNA for the CDR3: TGTGCCTGGAGGACTCTGGCCAACTATGGCTACACCTTC. Residues: CAWRTLANYGYTF.

The chain combines TRBV30 with TRBJ2-5; D perhaps matches TRBD2 (5 bases). CDR3 length equals 15 residues. Germline lookup yields CDR1 GTSNPN and CDR2 SVGIG (reference sequence). V was cut by 4 bases and J by 5 bases, with 20 bases left in between. The CDR3 reads CAWTWSRKRGETQYF. CDR3 DNA sequence: TGTGCCTGGACCTGGTCCCGAAAACGCGGGGAGACCCAGTACTTC. Filled out from reference TRBV30 and TRBJ2-5, the complete variable domain reads SQTIHQWPATLVQPVGSPLSLECTVEGTSNPNLYWYRQAAGRGLQLLFYSVGIGQISSEVPQNLSASRPQDRQFILSSKKLLLSDSGFYLCAWTWSRKRGETQYFGPGTRLLVL.

The chain combines TRBV28 with TRBJ1-6; the D is unclear. Between the trimmed V and J ends, which lost 2 bases and 9 bases, there was a span of 17 bases. Germline V gene sequence: CDR1 MDHEN, CDR2 SYDVKM. The CDR3 totals 16 residues. This chain's CDR3 is CASSLGTAPSGSPLHF. The CDR3 nucleotides are TGTGCCAGCAGTTTAGGAACAGCGCCCTCGGGTTCACCCCTCCACTTT.

The chain uses TRBV28 and TRBJ1-2, with D maybe TRBD1 (5 bases). CDR3 length: 15 amino acids. Germline-derived CDR1 and CDR2 are MDHEN and SYDVKM. V gave up 7 bases and J gave up 4 bases, with 19 bases separating them. CDR3: CASKIPGQNPYGYTF. The CDR3 region has the DNA TGTGCCAGCAAAATCCCGGGGCAGAACCCCTATGGCTACACCTTC.

A few counts support this clone. This chain links TRBV6-1 with TRBJ2-5; D remains unclear. Trimming stripped 3 bases from V and 5 bases from J, with 4 bases between. Germline-derived CDR1 and CDR2 are MNHNS and SASEGT. This CDR3 is built from 11 residues. The DNA for the CDR3 is TGTGCCAGCAGTGAGGCGGAGACCCAGTACTTC. Its translation: CASSEAETQYF.

This clone was observed a handful of times. The rearrangement links TRBV9 to TRBJ1-1, with D possibly matching TRBD1 (5 bases). V was clipped by 5 bases and J by 0 bases, with 17 bases between them. This CDR3 is 16 amino acids long. Per the germline V gene, CDR1 is SGDLS and CDR2 is YYNGEE. CDR3 sequence: CASSPTGAGMNTEAFF. CDR3 in DNA: TGTGCCAGCAGTCCGACCGGTGCAGGGATGAACACTGAAGCTTTCTTT.

A few counts support this clone. V is TRBV6-5 and J is TRBJ2-1; 12 positions agree with TRBD2. CDR3 length equals 15 residues. V gave up 8 bases and J gave up 2 bases; unmatched junction bases: 4. Germline CDR1 and CDR2: MNHEY and SVGAGI. CDR3 DNA: TGTGCCAGCCGACTAGCGGGGGATCCCTACAATGAGCAGTTCTTC. This translates into CASRLAGDPYNEQFF.

The V call is TRBV9, the J call TRBJ1-3; tentatively, D is TRBD1 (6 bases). The V gene's germline CDR1 is SGDLS and CDR2 YYNGEE. CDR3 size: 18 residues. V dropped 0 bases and J dropped 0 bases, with 16 bases sitting between them. CDR3 DNA sequence: TGTGCCAGCAGCGTAGCGGGGACCACAGGGATCTCTGGAAACACCATATATTTT. Translation gives CASSVAGTTGISGNTIYF.

The chain recombines TRBV10-3 with TRBJ2-5; the D gene is possibly TRBD1 (5 bases). Germline assignment: CDR1 ENHRY and CDR2 SYGVKD. This CDR3 has 14 amino acids. Trimming stripped 4 bases from V and 7 bases from J, with 16 bases between. CDR3 loop: CAISVDPQRGTQYF. DNA of the CDR3: TGTGCCATCAGTGTGGACCCTCAAAGGGGGACCCAGTACTTC.

This clone was counted between two and nine times. The chain uses TRBV19 and TRBJ1-2; no definite D call. The CDR3 sequence is 14 residues long. The V gene's germline CDR1 is LNHDA and CDR2 SQIVND (reference sequence). V was shortened by 6 bases and J by 2 bases, with 13 bases between the two germline ends. The CDR3 sequence: CASRPGEGNYGYTF. The CDR3, as DNA: TGTGCCAGTAGGCCGGGCGAGGGAAACTATGGCTACACCTTC.

The genes are TRBV6-5 and TRBJ1-1; possibly TRBD1 for D (5 bases). CDR1 MNHEY and CDR2 SVGAGI come from the germline V gene. The V gene lost 3 bases and the J gene lost 6 bases, with 20 bases spanning the gap. The CDR3 has 16 residues. CDR3 in DNA: TGTGCCAGCAGTTATTTCCCCGGGACGGAGGGCCCTGAAGCTTTCTTT. It yields the protein CASSYFPGTEGPEAFF.

The sample holds a few counts of this clone. This chain uses TRBV5-1 with TRBJ1-2; unclear D gene. CDR1 is SGHRS and CDR2 is YFSETQ in the germline V gene. Trimming stripped 3 bases from V and 2 bases from J, with 5 bases between. The CDR3 is 12 residues long. CDR3 protein: CASSSGNYGYTF. As DNA, the CDR3 is TGCGCCAGCAGCTCGGGAAACTATGGCTACACCTTC.

The chain couples TRBV18 to TRBJ2-1; D is perhaps TRBD1 (6 bases). Trimming stripped 3 bases from V and 10 bases from J, with 10 bases between. The CDR3 spans 12 residues. Germline V gives CDR1 KGHSH, CDR2 LQKENI. CDR3 DNA sequence: TGTGCCAGCTCACCCCGGGGACACGAGCAGTTCTTC. It translates to CASSPRGHEQFF.

The chain is built from TRBV6-5 and TRBJ1-3; D is unclear. The germline CDR1 and CDR2 sequences are MNHEY and SVGAGI. There are 14 residues in the CDR3. V lost 0 bases to trimming and J lost 0 bases, with 3 bases between them. CDR3 loop: CASSYSGSGNTIYF. For the CDR3, the DNA is TGTGCCAGCAGTTACTCGGGCTCTGGAAACACCATATATTTT.

The gene calls are TRBV4-1 and TRBJ2-2; TRBD2 matches 14 bases. V was clipped by 4 bases and J by 4 bases; unmatched bases: 11. The CDR3 extends over 19 amino acids. Germline values: CDR1 MGHRA, CDR2 YSYEKL. Here the CDR3 DNA reads TGCGCCAGCAGCCCACTACTAGGACTAGCGGGGGGTCGCACCGGGGAGCTGTTTTTT. Its translation: CASSPLLGLAGGRTGELFF.

This clone was observed a handful of times. The CDR3 is CASSTPPNTGKGAYYEQYF. DNA for the CDR3: TGTGCTTCCAGCACCCCCCCCAATACAGGCAAGGGGGCATACTACGAGCAGTACTTC. The chain uses TRBV7-6 and TRBJ2-7; 7 bases fit TRBD1. Germline V gene data show CDR1 as SGHVS and CDR2 as FNYEAQ. The CDR3 runs 19 residues.

There are a few counts of this clone. This sequence joins TRBV7-3 and TRBJ1-2; maybe TRBD1 (5 bases). Trimming removed 4 bases from V and 8 bases from J, with 14 bases in between. The CDR3 loop spans 13 amino acids. CDR1 and CDR2 (germline): SGHTA, FQGTGA. In DNA form, the CDR3 reads TGTGCCAGCAGCTCTCTCAGGGAGGAGGGCTACACCTTC. This codes for CASSSLREEGYTF. The full variable domain, completed using reference TRBV7-3 and TRBJ1-2, is GAGVSQTPSNKVTEKGKYVELRCDPISGHTALYWYRQSLGQGPEFLIYFQGTGAADDSGLPNDRFFAVRPEGSVSTLKIQRTERGDSAVYLCASSSLREEGYTFGSGTRLTVV.

Of note for this clone: The same CDR3 also results from other DNA sequences found in this sample. The V call is TRBV20-1, the J call TRBJ1-2; D is unresolved. CDR3 size: 10 residues. Germline CDR1 reads DFQATT; CDR2 reads SNEGSKA (reference sequence). V was clipped by 3 bases and J by 6 bases, with 5 bases between them. For the CDR3, the DNA is TGCAGTGCTAGCGGAAATGGCTACACCTTC. Residues: CSASGNGYTF.